Below, 31 T cell receptor beta chains from the same sample are listed, as sequenced in a study of shared clonotypes between healthy human individuals. Some clones are missing from TCRdb's copy, which holds only in-frame ones; the method was immunoSEQ multiplex PCR. This table has over 950,000 clones, 60% to 85% appearing once. Material for sequencing was memory CD4+ T cells from PBMCs. Subset given: CD45RA-negative fraction. The receptors originated from a man aged 18-30 years in good health. Some clones in this sample may be carry-over from other donors' samples.

This chain uses TRBV5-8 with TRBJ1-4; D call uncertain. Germline assignment: CDR1 SGHTS and CDR2 YDEGEE. This CDR3 has 14 residues. The V end was cut by 6 bases, the J end by 0 bases, with 9 bases between. CDR3 in DNA: TGTGCCAGCAACGAGGGTACAACTAATGAAAAACTGTTTTTT. Translation: CASNEGTTNEKLFF.

The chain is built from TRBV5-4 and TRBJ2-5; D is ambiguous. Trimming shortened V by 4 bases and J by 5 bases, and 12 bases separated the two germline ends. The CDR3 sequence is 13 residues long. The germline V gene encodes CDR1 SGHNT and CDR2 YYREEE (reference sequence). The CDR3 bases are TGTGCCAGCAGCGAACGGAGAGCCGAGACCCAGTACTTC. Residues: CASSERRAETQYF.

The chain couples TRBV9 to TRBJ2-6; the match to TRBD1 covers 9 bases. Germline CDR1 SGDLS, CDR2 YYNGEE. V was clipped by 0 bases and J by 4 bases; unmatched bases: 8. The CDR3 consists of 18 residues. This CDR3 reads CASSVAQGAMSGANVLTF. CDR3 nucleotides: TGTGCCAGCAGCGTAGCACAGGGGGCAATGTCCGGGGCCAACGTCCTGACTTTC.

The chain joins TRBV18 to TRBJ1-1; D might be TRBD1 (5 bases). Germline-derived CDR1 and CDR2 are KGHSH and LQKENI. V lost 3 bases to trimming and J lost 0 bases, with 17 bases between them. This CDR3 is built from 17 residues. In nucleotides, the CDR3 is TGTGCCAGCTCACCGGGGCTACTCCCCTCGGTGAACACTGAAGCTTTCTTT. This sequence encodes CASSPGLLPSVNTEAFF.

This clone was counted ten times or more. Other DNA sequences in this sample translate to the same CDR3. The chain uses TRBV28 and TRBJ2-7; 8 nucleotides align to TRBD2. From germline, CDR1 is MDHEN and CDR2 SYDVKM. The CDR3 consists of 16 residues. J lost 1 base, V lost 2 bases, and 7 bases had no gene match. Here the CDR3 DNA reads TGTGCCAGCAGTTTAGGGGTAGCGGGACCTTCCTACGAGCAGTACTTC. It translates to CASSLGVAGPSYEQYF.

The chain uses TRBV18 and TRBJ1-5, with 12 bases matching TRBD1. CDR1 KGHSH and CDR2 LQKENI come from the germline V gene. V lost 4 bases to trimming and J lost 6 bases; unmatched junction nucleotides: 13. The CDR3 is made up of 18 amino acids. This chain's CDR3 is CASSLGIGGQGAPQPQHF. The CDR3 coding sequence is TGTGCCAGCTCACTCGGTATTGGGGGACAGGGGGCCCCTCAGCCCCAGCATTTT.

This chain's CDR3 is CASSGLTSGLYNEQFF. DNA for the CDR3: TGTGCCAGCAGCGGCCTGACTAGCGGGCTTTACAATGAGCAGTTCTTC. V and J are TRBV5-6 and TRBJ2-1, with TRBD2 identical over 10 bases. The CDR3 totals 16 residues. Germline V CDR1 and CDR2: SGHDT, YYEEEE. V dropped 4 bases and J dropped 4; count of bases not matched to a gene: 8. Together with reference TRBV5-6 and TRBJ2-1, the CDR3 gives the full variable domain: DAGVTQSPTHLIKTRGQQVTLRCSPKSGHDTVSWYQQALGQGPQFIFQYYEEEERQRGNFPDRFSGHQFPNYSSELNVNALLLGDSALYLCASSGLTSGLYNEQFFGPGTRLTVL.

J is TRBJ2-1 and V is TRBV5-1; D is unresolved. The CDR3 extends over 17 amino acids. CDR1 and CDR2 from the germline V gene are SGHRS and YFSETQ. V lost 0 bases, J lost 2 bases, and 15 bases lay in between. The CDR3 sequence: CASSLVREAQTYNEQFF. For the CDR3, the DNA is TGCGCCAGCAGCTTGGTCAGAGAAGCGCAGACCTACAATGAGCAGTTCTTC.

The chain couples TRBV7-8 to TRBJ2-1, with unresolved D. Looked up from germline, CDR1 is SGHVS and CDR2 is FQNEAQ. The CDR3 runs to 14 residues. The germline V and J ends were trimmed by 1 base and 6 bases, with 10 bases remaining between them. The CDR3 coding sequence is TGTGCCAGCAGCTTAGTCTTAGGTCCCAATGAGCAGTTCTTC. Protein product: CASSLVLGPNEQFF.

The chain couples TRBV7-8 to TRBJ1-3; maybe TRBD1 (6 bases). The germline V gene encodes CDR1 SGHVS and CDR2 FQNEAQ. Trimming left V 7 bases short and J 3 bases short, with 19 bases between. This CDR3 has 16 amino acids. The chain's CDR3 is CASKPQGPIGGNTIYF. The CDR3 DNA reads TGTGCCAGCAAACCACAGGGTCCGATCGGTGGAAACACCATATATTTT.

The chain recombines TRBV28 with TRBJ1-3; a weak D match, TRBD1 (5 bases). V lost 7 bases, J lost 0 bases, and 10 bases lay in between. This CDR3 has 14 amino acids. The germline CDR1 and CDR2 sequences are MDHEN and SYDVKM. The CDR3 is CASNTGFSGNTIYF. The CDR3 DNA follows: TGTGCCAGCAATACAGGCTTCTCTGGAAACACCATATATTTT.

The chain couples TRBV30 to TRBJ2-7, with a weak D call TRBD1 (5 bases). CDR1 and CDR2 from the germline V gene are GTSNPN and SVGIG (reference sequence). CDR3 length: 13 residues. Trimming removed 2 bases from V and 8 bases from J, with 16 bases in between. The CDR3 here is CAWSPGQGSKQYF. The DNA for the CDR3 is TGTGCCTGGAGTCCCGGTCAGGGCTCCAAGCAGTACTTC.

The rearrangement links TRBV11-2 to TRBJ1-3; D is unclear. The V end lost 1 base, the J end lost 4 bases, and 8 bases lay between the germline ends. From germline, CDR1 is SGHAT and CDR2 FQNNGV. The CDR3 contains 14 residues. DNA of the CDR3: TGTGCCAGCAGCTTAGGGAGTGCCGGAAACACCATATATTTT. It encodes CASSLGSAGNTIYF.

This sequence joins TRBV13 and TRBJ1-1, with 8 bases lining up with TRBD1. CDR1 is PRHDT, CDR2 FYEKMQ, per germline (reference sequence). The CDR3 spans 14 residues. V lost 1 base to trimming and J lost 6 bases; unmatched junction nucleotides: 4. The CDR3: CASSLVSDRAEAFF. The CDR3, as DNA: TGTGCCAGCAGCTTAGTCTCGGACAGGGCTGAAGCTTTCTTT.

This clone came up many times. The chain carries TRBV5-4 and TRBJ1-4, with TRBD1 as a possible D gene (6 bases). V was pared by 5 bases and J by 5 bases, with 10 bases between. Germline V lookup: CDR1 SGHNT, CDR2 YYREEE (reference sequence). The CDR3 has 13 residues. CDR3 protein: CASRGGENEKLFF. In DNA form, the CDR3 reads TGTGCCAGCAGAGGGGGGGAGAATGAAAAACTGTTTTTT.

This rearrangement joins TRBV7-3 to TRBJ2-7; no firm D call. This CDR3 region has 15 residues. Germline lookup yields CDR1 SGHTA and CDR2 FQGTGA. V was pared by 0 bases and J by 5 bases, with 14 bases between. The CDR3 region has the DNA TGTGCCAGCAGCTTAACGTCCAGCCTTCCTAACGAGCAGTACTTC. Its protein is CASSLTSSLPNEQYF.

The chain joins TRBV19 to TRBJ2-1, with TRBD2 identical over 14 bases. The CDR3 consists of 15 residues. V gave up 7 bases and J gave up 6 bases; unmatched junction bases: 5. Germline V gene lookup returns CDR1 LNHDA and CDR2 SQIVND (reference sequence). The CDR3 here is CASMEGTSGSNEQFF. The CDR3 nucleotides are TGTGCCAGTATGGAAGGGACTAGCGGGAGCAATGAGCAGTTCTTC.

As regards this clone: A much larger clone lies one base from this, so it may be a read error. The chain has TRBV11-3 and TRBJ2-1, with D maybe TRBD2 (6 bases). The V and J ends lost 2 bases and 5 bases respectively, with 7 bases between them. Per germline, CDR1 SGHNT and CDR2 YENEEA. The CDR3 covers 13 residues. CDR3 loop: CASSLSSDNEQFF. The CDR3 DNA sequence: TGTGCCAGCAGCTTATCTAGCGACAATGAGCAGTTCTTC.

This sequence joins TRBV29-1 and TRBJ2-5; TRBD2 is a possible D gene (5 bases). In germline, CDR1 is SQVTM, CDR2 ANQGSEA. This CDR3 contains 15 residues. The V end lost 7 bases, the J end lost 3 bases, and 21 bases lay between the germline ends. DNA for the CDR3: TGCAGCGCCCGACTTAGTATGAGCGGAGAAGAGACCCAGTACTTC. Its protein product is CSARLSMSGEETQYF.

The V gene is TRBV6-5, the J gene TRBJ1-2; possibly TRBD1 for D (6 bases). The CDR3 contains 16 residues. V gave up 2 bases and J gave up 2 bases, with 15 bases separating them. The V gene's germline CDR1 is MNHEY and CDR2 SVGAGI. CDR3 sequence: CASSYGRGVENYGYTF. The CDR3 DNA is TGTGCCAGCAGTTACGGTAGGGGGGTGGAGAACTATGGCTACACCTTC.

As regards this clone: Distinct nucleotide sequences in the sample also encode this CDR3. The rearrangement joins TRBV29-1 to TRBJ1-5; D is uncertain. The CDR3 is 13 residues long. The ends were cut back, 1 base at V and 4 bases at J, with 8 bases in the middle. CDR1 SQVTM and CDR2 ANQGSEA come from the germline V gene. In DNA, the CDR3 is TGCAGCGTTGAAGTGTCGGGAAATCAGCCCCAGCATTTT. Amino acids: CSVEVSGNQPQHF.

The chain combines TRBV28 with TRBJ1-1, with D perhaps matching TRBD1 (6 bases). This CDR3 has 14 residues. Germline values: CDR1 MDHEN, CDR2 SYDVKM. The germline V and J ends were trimmed by 7 bases and 3 bases, with 15 bases remaining between them. The CDR3 DNA is TGTGCCAGCAAGGGGGGCGTCGGCGACACTGAAGCTTTCTTT. Residues: CASKGGVGDTEAFF.

CDR3 DNA: TGTGCCAGCAGCCCTCGGGGCACTGAAGCTTTCTTT. This codes for CASSPRGTEAFF. This rearrangement joins TRBV7-2 to TRBJ1-1; D unclear. The CDR3 is 12 amino acids. Germline loops: CDR1 SGHTA, CDR2 FQGNSA. The V end lost 5 bases, the J end lost 4 bases, and 8 bases lay between the germline ends.

The chain employs TRBV6-6 and TRBJ1-5; 7 nucleotides line up with TRBD1. CDR3 size: 16 residues. Germline-derived CDR1 and CDR2 are MNHNY and SVGAGI (reference sequence). The V and J ends lost 0 bases and 6 bases, in that order; junction bases with no gene match: 8. CDR3 in amino acids: CASSYSLTGEGQPQHF. In DNA, the CDR3 is TGTGCCAGCAGTTACTCACTTACAGGGGAAGGTCAGCCCCAGCATTTT.

This clone was recorded a few times. The genes are TRBV30 and TRBJ1-1; no clear D. The V gene lost 2 bases and the J gene lost 7 bases, with 14 bases spanning the gap. The germline V gene has CDR1 GTSNPN and CDR2 SVGIG (reference sequence). This CDR3 is 13 amino acids long. The CDR3 protein is CAWSPDDWSEAFF. The CDR3 coding sequence is TGTGCCTGGAGTCCCGACGATTGGAGTGAAGCTTTCTTT.

The chain couples TRBV7-3 to TRBJ1-5; D is unclear. The ends were cut back, 3 bases at V and 0 bases at J, with 12 bases in the middle. Germline V gene data show CDR1 as SGHTA and CDR2 as FQGTGA. The CDR3 contains 16 residues. CDR3 coding DNA: TGTGCCAGCAGCTTTTCGGTGCAATATAGCAATCAGCCCCAGCATTTT. Its protein is CASSFSVQYSNQPQHF.

The chain couples TRBV6-6 to TRBJ1-1, with D possibly being TRBD1 (5 bases). The CDR3 runs to 14 residues. Trimming left V 2 bases short and J 6 bases short, with 13 bases between. Per the germline V gene, CDR1 is MNHNY and CDR2 is SVGAGI (reference sequence). The CDR3 sequence: CASSYRAGSPEAFF. The CDR3 DNA reads TGTGCCAGCAGTTACCGAGCAGGGTCACCTGAAGCTTTCTTT.

The genes are TRBV29-1 and TRBJ2-3; D assignment may be TRBD1 or TRBD2 (5 bases each). Per the germline V gene, CDR1 is SQVTM and CDR2 is ANQGSEA. With 3 bases removed from V and 2 bases from J, the gap between germline ends came to 12 bases. The length of the CDR3 is 14 residues. The CDR3 region has the DNA TGCAGCGTTGAGAGGGGCAGGGACACAGATACGCAGTATTTT. Translating it yields CSVERGRDTDTQYF.

This clone came up a few times. The gene calls are TRBV28 and TRBJ1-2; possible D gene TRBD1, 6 bases. V dropped 4 bases and J dropped 2 bases, with 14 bases sitting between them. Germline loops: CDR1 MDHEN, CDR2 SYDVKM. The CDR3 has 15 residues. In DNA, the CDR3 is TGTGCCAGCAGTTCCTCGGGGGCCCTCAACTATGGCTACACCTTC. Its protein product is CASSSSGALNYGYTF.

The chain joins TRBV6-6 to TRBJ1-2, with 7 bases aligning to TRBD1. Germline V CDR1 and CDR2: MNHNY, SVGAGI (reference sequence). The CDR3 is 12 amino acids. J lost 7 bases, V lost 4 bases, and 3 bases had no gene match. CDR3 sequence: CASSWDRSGYTF. In nucleotides, the CDR3 is TGTGCCAGCAGTTGGGACAGATCTGGCTACACCTTC.

This clone was recorded once. Since a far larger clone is one base different, this is likely a read error. Different DNA sequences within this sample yield the same CDR3. V usage is TRBV29-1 and J usage is TRBJ2-5; no reliable D call. Germline V lookup: CDR1 SQVTM, CDR2 ANQGSEA. V shed 4 bases and J shed 5 bases, with 17 bases lying between them. CDR3 length equals 14 residues. The CDR3, as DNA: TGCAGCGTTGGGGGTGGGCAGGTCGCGGAGACCCAGTACTTC. This sequence encodes CSVGGGQVAETQYF. Together with reference TRBV29-1 and TRBJ2-5, the CDR3 gives the full variable domain: SAVISQKPSRDICQRGTSLTIQCQVDSQVTMMFWYRQQPGQSLTLIATANQGSEATYESGFVIDKFPISRPNLTFSTLTVSNMSPEDSSIYLCSVGGGQVAETQYFGPGTRLLVL.